The 27 T cell receptor beta chains reported below all come from one sample, sequenced in a study of blood T cell repertoires in COVID-19. The data were produced by immunoSEQ multiplex PCR, yet TCRdb's version contains in-frame clones alone and is incomplete. This table holds more than 110,000 clones, over 80% found once. The sample taken for sequencing was peripheral blood. The receptors shown here come from a woman older than 75 with acute or convalescent COVID-19.

The V and J genes are TRBV5-1 and TRBJ2-5; possibly TRBD2 for D (6 bases). Trimming left V 0 bases short and J 5 bases short, with 14 bases between. Germline V lookup: CDR1 SGHRS, CDR2 YFSETQ. The CDR3 totals 15 residues. In DNA, the CDR3 is TGCGCCAGCAGCTTGGAGGCAGGAGGGAGGGAGACCCAGTACTTC. This codes for CASSLEAGGRETQYF.

J is TRBJ2-2 and V is TRBV12-5, with TRBD1 matching over 7 bases. The CDR3 contains 15 residues. J was trimmed by 4 bases and V by 6 bases; bases with no gene match: 8. Germline V gene lookup returns CDR1 LGHNT and CDR2 FRNRAP. The CDR3 sequence is CASGTKQGFTGELFF. The CDR3 coding sequence is TGTGCTAGTGGGACCAAACAGGGGTTCACCGGGGAGCTGTTTTTT.

The chain joins TRBV5-1 to TRBJ1-6; 7 positions match TRBD1. The germline gives CDR1 SGHRS, CDR2 YFSETQ. Losses at the gene ends were 4 bases for V and 0 bases for J; bases not matched to a gene: 4. The CDR3 has 16 amino acids. CDR3 coding DNA: TGCGCCAGCAGCGGGGACAGTAGCTCCTATAATTCACCCCTCCACTTT. As protein: CASSGDSSSYNSPLHF.

This chain uses TRBV10-2 with TRBJ2-1; 7 nucleotides agree with TRBD2. Germline values: CDR1 WSHSY, CDR2 SAAADI. This CDR3 contains 14 residues. With 10 bases clipped from V and 7 bases from J, the junction kept 13 bases outside the gene matches. CDR3 in DNA: TGCGCCACCACAGCGGGGAATATCGTTAATGAGCAGTTCTTC. Encoded protein: CATTAGNIVNEQFF.

This sequence joins TRBV10-3 and TRBJ2-3; TRBD2 might be the D (5 bases). Germline CDR1 ENHRY, CDR2 SYGVKD. CDR3 length: 16 residues. The ends were cut back, 5 bases at V and 2 bases at J, with 17 bases in the middle. CDR3 sequence: CAISYSGASNTDTQYF. CDR3 coding DNA: TGTGCCATCAGTTATTCAGGAGCTAGCAACACAGATACGCAGTATTTT.

The V gene is TRBV6-5, the J gene TRBJ2-3; 7 bases are a match to TRBD2. Germline values: CDR1 MNHEY, CDR2 SVGAGI. V lost 2 bases and J lost 1; bases outside the gene matches: 3. There are 15 residues in the CDR3. CDR3 in DNA: TGTGCCAGCAGTTACGAGGCGGGGGGCACAGATACGCAGTATTTT. It is translated as CASSYEAGGTDTQYF.

This clone was seen only once. V and J are TRBV5-6 and TRBJ1-2, with D possibly matching TRBD1 (5 bases). Germline loops: CDR1 SGHDT, CDR2 YYEEEE. V was cut by 4 bases and J by 7 bases, with 20 bases left in between. The CDR3 is 15 residues long. CDR3 DNA sequence: TGTGCCAGCAGCACCCCCTCGGGGGGTTCACGTGGCTACACCTTC. Amino acid sequence: CASSTPSGGSRGYTF.

This chain uses TRBV14 with TRBJ1-1, with a possible D match to TRBD1 (5 bases). From germline, CDR1 is SGHDN and CDR2 FVKESK. The CDR3 contains 15 residues. The germline V and J ends were trimmed by 6 bases and 6 bases, with 20 bases remaining between them. CDR3 sequence: CASSRTGREVAEAFF. The CDR3, as DNA: TGTGCCAGCAGTCGTACGGGCAGGGAGGTTGCTGAAGCTTTCTTT.

The rearrangement links TRBV7-3 to TRBJ1-2; 9 bases fit TRBD1. The germline V gene encodes CDR1 SGHTA and CDR2 FQGTGA. V was pared by 5 bases and J by 2 bases, with 3 bases of the junction left unmatched. The CDR3 consists of 14 residues. DNA of the CDR3: TGTGCCAGCAGCCCGGGACAGGGAAACTATGGCTACACCTTC. Protein product: CASSPGQGNYGYTF.

This clone has just a few counts. The chain combines TRBV25-1 with TRBJ1-1, with unresolved D. Trimming removed 0 bases from V and 5 bases from J, with 13 bases in between. This CDR3 has 15 amino acids. Germline values: CDR1 MGHDK, CDR2 SYGVNS. The CDR3 reads CASSEYGGGRTEAFF. Written as DNA, the CDR3 is TGTGCCAGCAGTGAATATGGCGGAGGGAGGACTGAAGCTTTCTTT.

This sequence joins TRBV5-1 and TRBJ1-1, with TRBD1 identical over 8 bases. This CDR3 spans 15 amino acids. V lost 2 bases, J lost 4 bases, and 7 bases stayed unmatched. Germline V gene lookup returns CDR1 SGHRS and CDR2 YFSETQ. CDR3 bases: TGCGCCAGCAGCTTTGGGGCAGGGGGCTTCACTGAAGCTTTCTTT. Its protein product is CASSFGAGGFTEAFF.

The chain has TRBV6-5 and TRBJ1-2; the D gene is possibly TRBD1 (6 bases). CDR1 and CDR2 from the germline V gene are MNHEY and SVGAGI. The CDR3 runs to 15 residues. Trimming shortened V by 6 bases and J by 8 bases, and 22 bases separated the two germline ends. CDR3 coding DNA: TGTGCCAGCAGAGAGATGAAGGGGGTAGAGGGGGGCTACACCTTC. Amino acid sequence: CASREMKGVEGGYTF.

The chain employs TRBV5-4 and TRBJ2-3, with 10 bases fitting TRBD1. There are 15 residues in the CDR3. Germline assignment: CDR1 SGHNT and CDR2 YYREEE (reference sequence). V dropped 4 bases and J dropped 5; count of bases not matched to a gene: 7. CDR3 region: CASSRQGAGGDTQYF. The CDR3 region has the DNA TGTGCCAGCAGCAGACAGGGGGCTGGTGGAGATACGCAGTATTTT.

Only one count was recorded for this clone. The chain employs TRBV5-1 and TRBJ2-2, with TRBD1 matching over 9 bases. The CDR3 is 15 amino acids. V lost 3 bases to trimming and J lost 3 bases; unmatched junction nucleotides: 3. Germline V gene sequence: CDR1 SGHRS, CDR2 YFSETQ. The CDR3 reads CASSYRDRDTGELFF. In DNA form, the CDR3 reads TGCGCCAGCAGCTACCGGGACAGGGACACCGGGGAGCTGTTTTTT.

This chain joins TRBV3-1 (or the pseudogene TRBV3-2) and TRBJ2-5; TRBD1 is a possible D gene (5 bases). The V end lost 0 bases, the J end lost 5 bases, and 16 bases lay between the germline ends. Germline CDR1 is LGHDT and CDR2 is YNNKEL (reference sequence). This CDR3 is built from 16 residues. DNA for the CDR3: TGTGCCAGCAGCCAAGAAAGGGGCGTCTGGCGGGAGACCCAGTACTTC. This sequence encodes CASSQERGVWRETQYF.

The chain combines TRBV2 with TRBJ1-2; no clear D. V lost 0 bases and J lost 7, with 15 bases in between. Germline CDR1 is SNHLY and CDR2 is FYNNEI. CDR3 length equals 15 residues. CDR3 bases: TGTGCCAGCAGTGAAGCGGAGGTAAGAGGTGCTGGCTACACCTTC. This codes for CASSEAEVRGAGYTF.

The chain couples TRBV10-3 to TRBJ1-5; D unclear. Trimming took 3 bases from V and 2 from J, leaving 8 bases between them. CDR3 length equals 14 residues. Germline V lookup: CDR1 ENHRY, CDR2 SYGVKD. CDR3 bases: TGTGCCATCAGTGACAGTCAGGGCAATCAGCCCCAGCATTTT. This translates into CAISDSQGNQPQHF.

This chain uses TRBV30 with TRBJ1-4; 8 nucleotides line up with TRBD1. Germline CDR1 GTSNPN, CDR2 SVGIG (reference sequence). The ends lost 7 bases at V and 1 base at J; junction bases unmatched: 2. This CDR3 has 13 residues. CDR3 sequence reads: CALQGGTNEKLFF. For the CDR3, the DNA is TGTGCCTTACAGGGGGGAACTAATGAAAAACTGTTTTTT.

The CDR3 DNA follows: TGTGCCAGCATCCCCACAGGCGGTGGCTACACCTTC. Translating it yields CASIPTGGGYTF. This rearrangement joins TRBV21-1 to TRBJ1-2; TRBD1 is taken as the D call from the table, unchecked against the DNA. TRBV21-1 is flagged as a pseudogene. CDR3 length: 12 residues.

This chain links TRBV30 with TRBJ2-3; 10 bases map to TRBD2. The germline V gene encodes CDR1 GTSNPN and CDR2 SVGIG (reference sequence). The CDR3 has 14 residues. V lost 3 bases and J lost 5; bases outside the gene matches: 5. In DNA, the CDR3 is TGTGCCTGGAGAACAGCGGGGGGGCAAGATACGCAGTATTTT. It yields the protein CAWRTAGGQDTQYF.

The CDR3 nucleotides are TGCGCCAGCAGCTTGGATGGGCCAGGGGCAGATACGCAGTATTTT. It codes for CASSLDGPGADTQYF. The chain joins TRBV5-1 to TRBJ2-3, with D perhaps TRBD1 (6 bases). This CDR3 comprises 15 residues. V was trimmed by 0 bases and J by 4 bases, leaving 12 bases between them. Looked up from germline, CDR1 is SGHRS and CDR2 is YFSETQ.

The chain carries TRBV7-9 and TRBJ2-1, with D tentatively TRBD2 (5 bases). Per the germline V gene, CDR1 is SEHNR and CDR2 is FQNEAQ (reference sequence). Trimming removed 5 bases from V and 15 bases from J, with 14 bases in between. This CDR3 spans 11 amino acids. CDR3 nucleotide sequence: TGTGCCAGCAGCCCCCACGGGGTGCCGTTCTTC. Its translation: CASSPHGVPFF.

The chain carries TRBV18 and TRBJ1-1; 10 nucleotides agree with TRBD1. CDR1 and CDR2 (germline): KGHSH, LQKENI. V shed 3 bases and J 3 bases; nucleotides not matched to a gene: 7. The CDR3 is 16 residues long. The CDR3 is CASSPGTGVMDTEAFF. CDR3 in DNA: TGTGCCAGCTCACCCGGGACAGGGGTGATGGACACTGAAGCTTTCTTT.

The rearrangement uses TRBV3-1 (or the pseudogene TRBV3-2) and TRBJ1-5, with a weak D call TRBD1 (5 bases). The V end lost 3 bases, the J end lost 1 base, and 10 bases lay between the germline ends. CDR3 length: 15 residues. The germline V gene has CDR1 LGHDT and CDR2 YNNKEL (reference sequence). CDR3 in DNA: TGTGCCAGCAGCCAGGGACTTCAGAGCAATCAGCCCCAGCATTTT. This sequence encodes CASSQGLQSNQPQHF.

The rearrangement uses TRBV3-1 (or the pseudogene TRBV3-2) and TRBJ2-7; the match to TRBD1 covers 8 bases. CDR1 LGHDT and CDR2 YNNKEL come from the germline V gene (reference sequence). The CDR3 spans 14 residues. V gave up 2 bases and J gave up 3 bases; unmatched junction bases: 3. DNA for the CDR3: TGTGCCAGCAGCCAAAAGGGACAGGACTACGAGCAGTACTTC. It translates to CASSQKGQDYEQYF.

The V gene is TRBV30, the J gene TRBJ2-2; D ambiguous. This CDR3 has 13 residues. V was clipped by 0 bases and J by 6 bases, with 8 bases between them. The germline V gene has CDR1 GTSNPN and CDR2 SVGIG (reference sequence). DNA for the CDR3: TGTGCCTGGAGTGTTCAGGTTCCCGGGGAGCTGTTTTTT. This sequence encodes CAWSVQVPGELFF.

In the case of this clone: This sample includes further DNA sequences coding for the same CDR3. The chain joins TRBV7-2 to TRBJ1-3, with 9 positions matching TRBD1. The J segment lost 0 bases and the V segment lost 5 bases, leaving 8 bases of the junction unmatched. CDR1 SGHTA and CDR2 FQGNSA come from the germline V gene. The CDR3 totals 17 residues. CDR3 DNA: TGTGCCAGCAGCCTAGGGGGACAGGGCATCTCTGGAAACACCATATATTTT. It specifies CASSLGGQGISGNTIYF.